The rows below give T cell receptor beta chains drawn from one sample of a study of cytomegalovirus exposure and HLA in healthy donors. The data were produced by immunoSEQ multiplex PCR, yet TCRdb's version contains in-frame clones alone and is incomplete. The table includes some 65,000 clones, 70% to 80% detected once. The sample consisted of PBMCs. The source of these receptors is a girl between 10 and 17 years old in good health and CMV-seropositive. Each CDR3 is given with its conserved first and last residue. The D gene is left open where the match is weak. Only part of the rows carry a size: once, few, many, or a class if the clone is expanded.

abundance | d_gene | j_gene | v_gene | CDR3nt | CDR3aa
- | TRBD1 | TRBJ1-1 | TRBV18 | TGTGCCAGCTCACCACCGGGACAGAGTCACATGAACACTGAAGCTTTCTTT | CASSPPGQSHMNTEAFF
few | - | TRBJ2-6 | TRBV10-2 | TGCGCCAGCACTAGTTCGGGGTCCGGGGCCAACGTCCTGACTTTC | CASTSSGSGANVLTF
many | TRBD1 | TRBJ2-4 | TRBV4-3 | TGCGCCAGCAGCCAATCCGGACAGGGTAGGATCATTCAGTACTTC | CASSQSGQGRIIQYF
- | - | TRBJ2-5 | TRBV4-3 | TGCGCCAGCAGCCAAGATTTAGCGCAGCAAGAGACCCAGTACTTC | CASSQDLAQQETQYF
few | - | TRBJ2-7 | TRBV5-1 | TGCGCCAGCAGCTTGGACAGAGCCTACGAGCAGTACTTC | CASSLDRAYEQYF
- | - | TRBJ2-1 | TRBV7-9 | TGTGCCAGCAGCCACCCCCTAGCGTCTAGCTCCTACAATGAGCAGTTCTTC | CASSHPLASSSYNEQFF
- | - | TRBJ1-1 | TRBV19 | TGTGCCAGTAAGGAGGGATTCAACACTGAAGCTTTCTTT | CASKEGFNTEAFF
- | - | TRBJ2-1 | TRBV10-3 | TGTGCCATCAGGGTCGGCTCCTACAATGAGCAGTTCTTC | CAIRVGSYNEQFF
- | TRBD1 | TRBJ1-5 | TRBV28 | TGTGCCAGCAGTTTTTTTCGACAGGGAATCCAGCCCCAGCATTTT | CASSFFRQGIQPQHF
- | - | TRBJ2-7 | TRBV27 | TGTGCCAGCAGTCTCCCCGAGCAGTACTTC | CASSLPEQYF
- | TRBD1 | TRBJ2-6 | TRBV10-3 | TGTGCCATCAGTGAGCCTAACAGGGGGCCAGGGGCCAACGTCCTGACTTTC | CAISEPNRGPGANVLTF
- | TRBD2 | TRBJ2-1 | TRBV29-1 | TGCAGCGTTGAAGATAGGATAGGACTAGCGGGGGGGTTCAACAATGAGCAGTTCTTC | CSVEDRIGLAGGFNNEQFF
few | - | TRBJ2-6 | TRBV6-4 | TGTGCCAGCAGTGACCAGTCTGGGGCCAACGTCCTGACTTTC | CASSDQSGANVLTF
- | - | TRBJ1-4 | TRBV7-2 | TGTGCCAGCAGCTTAATTGCGGGGGAGGAGGGTGAAAAACTGTTTTTT | CASSLIAGEEGEKLFF
- | - | TRBJ2-3 | TRBV10-3 | TGTGCCATCAGTGAACCGGGGATTAGCACAGATACGCAGTATTTT | CAISEPGISTDTQYF
- | - | TRBJ1-5 | TRBV4-1 | TGCGCCAGCAGCCAAGATGGCTCAGAAGTTAGCAATCAGCCCCAGCATTTT | CASSQDGSEVSNQPQHF
- | TRBD2 | TRBJ2-7 | TRBV15 | TGTGCCACCAGCAACGGACTAGCGGGAGATTACGAGCAGTACTTC | CATSNGLAGDYEQYF
- | TRBD1 | TRBJ2-7 | TRBV27 | TGTGCCAGCAGTTTAAGACAGGGGGGGTACGAGCAGTACTTC | CASSLRQGGYEQYF
- | TRBD1 | TRBJ1-5 | TRBV7-2 | TGTGCCAGCAGCTCCACGGACAGGGGCAATCAGCCCCAGCATTTT | CASSSTDRGNQPQHF
- | TRBD2 | TRBJ2-7 | TRBV29-1 | TGCAGCGAGTACAGGGCACTAGCGGGAGGCAGGGCGTTCGAGCAGTACTTC | CSEYRALAGGRAFEQYF
- | TRBD1 | TRBJ1-2 | TRBV6-4 | TGTGCCAGCAGTGACTCGACAGGGCCTGCGTCTGGCTACACCTTC | CASSDSTGPASGYTF
few | TRBD2 | TRBJ2-5 | TRBV10-3 | TGTGCCATCAGGGGACTAGCGGGAGGGGAAGAGACCCAGTACTTC | CAIRGLAGGEETQYF
- | TRBD1 | TRBJ2-7 | TRBV2 | TGTGCCAGCAATGGACAGGGGGCCTACGAGCAGTACTTC | CASNGQGAYEQYF
few | - | TRBJ1-1 | TRBV30 | TGTGCCTGTCGGGGGGAGGCTGAAGCTTTCTTT | CACRGEAEAFF
- | - | TRBJ2-7 | TRBV4-3 | TGCGCCAGCAGCCAAGATTCTACGGGTAGTAACTCTTTCTACGAGCAGTACTTC | CASSQDSTGSNSFYEQYF
- | - | TRBJ2-1 | TRBV15 | TGTGCCACCAGCAAAACCGGCTACAATGAGCAGTTCTTC | CATSKTGYNEQFF
- | TRBD2 | TRBJ2-5 | TRBV6-5 | TGTGCCAGCAGTTACTTCGGACTAGCGGGAGTAGAGACCCAGTACTTC | CASSYFGLAGVETQYF
many | TRBD2 | TRBJ2-7 | TRBV27 | TGTGCCTCGGGAGGGCTTAGTGCCTACGAGCAGTACTTC | CASGGLSAYEQYF
- | - | TRBJ1-2 | TRBV5-1 | TGCGCCAGCAGCTTGGACGCAGTCGTCTATGGCTACACCTTC | CASSLDAVVYGYTF
once | TRBD2 | TRBJ2-7 | TRBV30 | TGTGCCTGGGGAGCGGGAGGGCCGGGGGAGCAGTACTTC | CAWGAGGPGEQYF
- | TRBD1 | TRBJ1-2 | TRBV29-1 | TGCAGCGTTGGGGACAGGGTCGGCTATGGCTACACCTTC | CSVGDRVGYGYTF
- | - | TRBJ1-2 | TRBV5-1 | TGCGCCAGCAGCTTGGGACAGGTGGCCCATGGCTACACCTTC | CASSLGQVAHGYTF
- | TRBD1 | TRBJ1-5 | TRBV6-6 | TGTGCCAGCAGTTACCGACAGGGAGGTCAGCCCCAGCATTTT | CASSYRQGGQPQHF
- | - | TRBJ1-5 | TRBV7-4 | TGTGCCAGCAGCTTAGCTCGACAGCCCCTAGGGCAGCCCCAGCATTTT | CASSLARQPLGQPQHF
- | - | TRBJ2-6 | TRBV6-1 | TGTGCCAGCAGTGCCTATCCCGGGTCCAACGTCCTGACTTTC | CASSAYPGSNVLTF
- | TRBD1 | TRBJ1-1 | TRBV7-9 | TGTGCCAGCAGCTTACAGGGGGCAGCAACTGAAGCTTTCTTT | CASSLQGAATEAFF
- | TRBD2 | TRBJ2-2 | TRBV7-2 | TGTGCCAGCAGCTTTGCGGGAGGAACCGGGGAGCTGTTTTTT | CASSFAGGTGELFF
- | TRBD1 | TRBJ2-7 | TRBV18 | TGTGCCAGCTCACGACGGGACAGCTACGAGCAGTACTTC | CASSRRDSYEQYF
- | - | TRBJ2-7 | TRBV6-5 | TGTGCCAGCAGTTACTCGGGCGTCTCCTACGAGCAGTACTTC | CASSYSGVSYEQYF
- | TRBD2 | TRBJ2-5 | TRBV11-2 | TGTGCCAGCAGCTCCTCTAGCGGGAGTATCGAGACCCAGTACTTC | CASSSSSGSIETQYF
- | - | TRBJ2-5 | TRBV14 | TGTGCCAGCAGCCAAGCCCCGGTCCCGGGGGAGACCCAATACTTC | CASSQAPVPGETQYF
- | TRBD2 | TRBJ2-1 | TRBV30 | TGTGCCCGGTCGAACGTGGCGGGAGCGGCGAATGAGCAGTTCTTC | CARSNVAGAANEQFF
- | - | TRBJ2-2 | TRBV19 | TGTGCCAGTATTAGACGGGGGATGCCCGGGGAGCTGTTTTTT | CASIRRGMPGELFF
- | TRBD1 | TRBJ2-3 | TRBV29-1 | TGCAGCGTTGTCCTCAGAACTGACAGGGGTTACACAGATACGCAGTATTTT | CSVVLRTDRGYTDTQYF
- | - | TRBJ1-5 | TRBV30 | TGTGCCTGGAGTGTAGGCGTGCGAGGGCCCCAGCATTTT | CAWSVGVRGPQHF
- | - | TRBJ1-6 | TRBV6-1 | TGTGCCAGCAGTGAAGCTGGGGAGCGGGACTCACCCCTCCACTTT | CASSEAGERDSPLHF
- | TRBD1 | TRBJ1-1 | TRBV7-6 | TGTGCCAGCAGCGCGTCTCAGGGGGGCACTGAAGCTTTCTTT | CASSASQGGTEAFF
- | TRBD1 | TRBJ2-7 | TRBV6-5 | TGTGCCAGCAGCCCCTACCGGGACAGTTACTACGAGCAGTACTTC | CASSPYRDSYYEQYF
- | - | TRBJ2-1 | TRBV9 | TGTGCCAGCAGCGAAGCGGCCACCTACAATGAGCAGTTCTTC | CASSEAATYNEQFF
- | - | TRBJ2-1 | TRBV9 | TGTGCCAGCAGCGTAGGAACCGGGAGATCCTACAATGAGCAGTTCTTC | CASSVGTGRSYNEQFF
- | - | TRBJ2-7 | TRBV10-3 | TGTGCCATCAGTGAGTCGACAGGCTGGTCCTACGAGCAGTACTTC | CAISESTGWSYEQYF
once | TRBD1 | TRBJ2-2 | TRBV30 | TGTGCCTGGTCCCGGGGACAGGGGGCAACCGGGGAGCTGTTTTTT | CAWSRGQGATGELFF
- | - | TRBJ2-1 | TRBV7-9 | TGTGCCAGCAGCCCCCAGACTAGGGGCGATGAGCAGTTCTTC | CASSPQTRGDEQFF
- | - | TRBJ1-1 | TRBV6-1 | TGTGCCAGCAGTGAAGGGCCCCTCACTGAAGCTTTCTTT | CASSEGPLTEAFF
once | TRBD1 | TRBJ2-1 | TRBV19 | TGTGCCACCCGGACAGGGCCATACGCCTCCTACAATGAGCAGTTCTTC | CATRTGPYASYNEQFF